Listed here are 32 T cell receptor beta chains from one sample, sequenced in a study of blood T cell repertoires in COVID-19. Clones were read by immunoSEQ multiplex PCR, and TCRdb kept only the in-frame ones, dropping some. Among about 200,000 clones listed, approximately 90% were seen once. Sequenced: peripheral blood. These TCRs come from a man in his sixties with COVID-19, enrolled during active disease.

This clone was seen only once. The V gene is TRBV5-5, the J gene TRBJ1-5; no reliable D call. Looked up from germline, CDR1 is SGHKS and CDR2 is YYEKEE (reference sequence). Trimming cost V 0 bases and J 0 bases, with 10 bases left between them. CDR3 length equals 16 residues. DNA for the CDR3: TGTGCCAGCAGCTTGGGGCTGTACAATAGCAATCAGCCCCAGCATTTT. It yields the protein CASSLGLYNSNQPQHF.

This clone showed up just a few times. V gene TRBV3-1 (or the pseudogene TRBV3-2) combines with J gene TRBJ2-7, with 7 bases identical to TRBD1. With 3 bases clipped from V and 1 base from J, the junction kept 6 bases outside the gene matches. This CDR3 comprises 15 residues. Per the germline V gene, CDR1 is LGHDT and CDR2 is YNNKEL (reference sequence). Here the CDR3 DNA reads TGTGCCAGCAGCCATCTGAGGGGGCGATCCTACGAGCAGTACTTC. The encoded protein is CASSHLRGRSYEQYF.

This clone showed up just once. V usage is TRBV3-1 (or the pseudogene TRBV3-2) and J usage is TRBJ2-2, with unresolved D. Trimming removed 1 base from V and 2 bases from J, with 2 bases in between. CDR3 size: 13 residues. Germline values: CDR1 LGHDT, CDR2 YNNKEL (reference sequence). DNA of the CDR3: TGTGCCAGCAGCCAAGTAAACACCGGGGAGCTGTTTTTT. Encoded protein: CASSQVNTGELFF.

V and J are TRBV3-1 (or the pseudogene TRBV3-2) and TRBJ1-2; weak D call: TRBD1 (5 bases). Germline V gene data show CDR1 as LGHDT and CDR2 as YNNKEL (reference sequence). The length of the CDR3 is 15 residues. The V end was cut by 6 bases, the J end by 4 bases, with 18 bases between. The CDR3 here is CASSLSPGLGYGYTF. Here the CDR3 DNA reads TGTGCCAGCAGTCTTTCCCCGGGACTGGGCTATGGCTACACCTTC.

As regards this clone: Distinct nucleotide sequences in the sample also encode this CDR3. The V and J genes are TRBV6-5 and TRBJ2-7; maybe TRBD2 (6 bases). CDR3 size: 13 residues. V was cut by 0 bases and J by 4 bases, with 7 bases left in between. Germline CDR1 and CDR2: MNHEY and SVGAGI. The CDR3 nucleotides read TGTGCCAGCAGTTACTCCGCGGGATACGAGCAGTACTTC. Protein sequence: CASSYSAGYEQYF.

The V and J genes are TRBV2 and TRBJ2-3, with TRBD1 as a possible D gene (6 bases). The CDR3 extends over 13 amino acids. V dropped 7 bases and J dropped 0 bases, with 8 bases sitting between them. Germline-derived CDR1 and CDR2 are SNHLY and FYNNEI. The CDR3 protein is CASKRGSTDTQYF. As DNA, the CDR3 is TGTGCCAGCAAGAGGGGGAGCACAGATACGCAGTATTTT.

This chain joins TRBV23-1 and TRBJ2-7; the match to TRBD1 covers 9 bases. TRBV23-1 carries the ORF label, with uncertain function. Trimming removed 8 bases from V and 0 bases from J; junction bases left unmatched: 5. This CDR3 comprises 14 residues. In DNA, the CDR3 is TGCGCCAGCGGAACGGGACAGGGCTCCTACGAGCAGTACTTC. As protein: CASGTGQGSYEQYF.

Of note for this clone: The same CDR3 also results from other DNA sequences found in this sample. The chain carries TRBV24-1 and TRBJ2-7, with D possibly TRBD1 on 5 matching bases. Trimming cost V 4 bases and J 3 bases, with 9 bases left between them. Germline V gene lookup returns CDR1 KGHDR and CDR2 SFDVKD. The CDR3 contains 13 residues. CDR3 nucleotide sequence: TGTGCCACCAGTGACACAGGTCTCTACGAGCAGTACTTC. Translating it yields CATSDTGLYEQYF.

The V and J genes are TRBV10-3 and TRBJ2-1; 9 positions match TRBD2. Germline V lookup: CDR1 ENHRY, CDR2 SYGVKD. V shed 10 bases and J 8 bases; nucleotides not matched to a gene: 9. The CDR3 runs to 13 residues. In DNA form, the CDR3 reads TGTGCCACCCATCCGGGACTAGCCCATGAGCAGTTCTTC. Its protein is CATHPGLAHEQFF.

The genes are TRBV11-2 and TRBJ2-2; 7 positions match TRBD1. The V gene's germline CDR1 is SGHAT and CDR2 FQNNGV. With 4 bases clipped from V and 6 bases from J, the junction kept 14 bases outside the gene matches. The length of the CDR3 is 17 residues. The CDR3 region is CASSSRPTGSRAGELFF. CDR3 coding DNA: TGTGCCAGCAGCTCCCGACCGACAGGGAGTAGGGCCGGGGAGCTGTTTTTT. Full variable domain (remainder filled in from reference TRBV11-2 and TRBJ2-2): EAGVAQSPRYKIIEKRQSVAFWCNPISGHATLYWYQQILGQGPKLLIQFQNNGVVDDSQLPKDRFSAERLKGVDSTLKIQPAKLEDSAVYLCASSSRPTGSRAGELFFGEGSRLTVL.

The chain links TRBV5-1 to TRBJ1-6, with 7 bases matching TRBD1. J was trimmed by 5 bases and V by 4 bases; bases with no gene match: 6. This CDR3 contains 15 residues. Germline lookup yields CDR1 SGHRS and CDR2 YFSETQ. The CDR3 protein is CASSPGTVNNSPLHF. The CDR3 DNA reads as TGCGCCAGCAGCCCCGGGACAGTCAATAATTCACCCCTCCACTTT. The whole variable domain, filled in from reference TRBV5-1 and TRBJ1-6, reads KAGVTQTPRYLIKTRGQQVTLSCSPISGHRSVSWYQQTPGQGLQFLFEYFSETQRNKGNFPGRFSGRQFSNSRSEMNVSTLELGDSALYLCASSPGTVNNSPLHFGNGTRLTVT.

V gene TRBV6-5 combines with J gene TRBJ2-3; TRBD2 aligns across 11 bases. Germline CDR1 reads MNHEY; CDR2 reads SVGAGI. V lost 7 bases to trimming and J lost 3 bases; unmatched junction nucleotides: 6. This CDR3 contains 15 residues. The CDR3 DNA reads as TGTGCCAGCACTAGCGGGGGGTCGGGGACAGATACGCAGTATTTT. This encodes CASTSGGSGTDTQYF.

The chain links TRBV7-9 to TRBJ1-4; D possibly corresponds to TRBD1 (6 bases). The CDR3 is made up of 15 amino acids. V dropped 2 bases and J dropped 3 bases, with 10 bases sitting between them. In germline, CDR1 is SEHNR, CDR2 FQNEAQ (reference sequence). The CDR3 region is CASSLMGAANEKLFF. The CDR3 DNA follows: TGTGCCAGCAGCTTAATGGGGGCAGCTAATGAAAAACTGTTTTTT.

This sequence joins TRBV27 and TRBJ2-7; no reliable D call. Germline lookup yields CDR1 MNHEY and CDR2 SMNVEV (reference sequence). V lost 3 bases, J lost 2 bases, and 14 bases lay in between. The CDR3 length is 15 residues. The CDR3 nucleotides read TGTGCCAGCAGTTTCTCACCCTACCGCCCCTACGAGCAGTACTTC. It translates to CASSFSPYRPYEQYF.

The V and J genes are TRBV30 and TRBJ1-2; 8 positions agree with TRBD1. The CDR3 sequence is 14 residues long. The germline V gene has CDR1 GTSNPN and CDR2 SVGIG (reference sequence). J lost 6 bases, V lost 1 base, and 7 bases had no gene match. CDR3: CAWSEGQAVHGYTF. CDR3 in DNA: TGTGCCTGGAGTGAGGGACAGGCAGTTCATGGCTACACCTTC.

In its sample, this clone was seen once. The rearrangement joins TRBV4-3 to TRBJ2-1; no clear D gene. V dropped 0 bases and J dropped 4 bases, with 16 bases sitting between them. Germline V gives CDR1 LGHNA, CDR2 YSLEER. The CDR3 is made up of 17 amino acids. In DNA, the CDR3 is TGCGCCAGCAGCCAAGATGGGCCTTCCCCCCTTTACAATGAGCAGTTCTTC. Translating gives CASSQDGPSPLYNEQFF.

This clone occurred once. Other nucleotide sequences in the sample specify the same CDR3. The chain recombines TRBV12-3 or TRBV12-4 with TRBJ1-2; tentative D call: TRBD1 (5 bases). The CDR3 extends over 13 amino acids. Trimming took off 2 bases at V and 5 bases at J, with 9 bases between the two ends. CDR3 sequence reads: CASSLQGYYGYTF. CDR3 coding DNA: TGTGCCAGCAGTTTACAGGGCTATTATGGCTACACCTTC.

The DNA of the CDR3 is TGTGCCAGCAGCTTAGGTCAGGGGAGCGGTGGAAACACCATATATTTT. Translated: CASSLGQGSGGNTIYF. V and J are TRBV7-2 and TRBJ1-3; D possibly corresponds to TRBD1 (6 bases). This CDR3 is 16 amino acids long. Trimming took 1 base from V and 3 from J, leaving 13 bases between them. Looked up from germline, CDR1 is SGHTA and CDR2 is FQGNSA.

For the CDR3, the DNA is TGTGCCAGCAGCTTTTACCTACGCACAGATACGCAGTATTTT. Translated, it gives CASSFYLRTDTQYF. This chain uses TRBV25-1 with TRBJ2-3; D unresolved. CDR3 size: 14 residues. From germline, CDR1 is MGHDK and CDR2 SYGVNS. V was cut by 6 bases and J by 1 base, with 11 bases left in between.

The rearrangement links TRBV5-6 to TRBJ2-1; TRBD1 agrees at 7 bases. CDR1 and CDR2 from the germline V gene are SGHDT and YYEEEE. This CDR3 comprises 16 residues. Trimming took 2 bases from V and 10 from J; bases not matched to a gene: 15. CDR3 coding DNA: TGTGCCAGCAGCTTCCCATACCCGAGACAGGGAATCGAGCAGTTCTTC. Translation gives CASSFPYPRQGIEQFF.

J is TRBJ1-2 and V is TRBV6-5; the D gene is possibly TRBD1 (5 bases). Germline V gene data show CDR1 as MNHEY and CDR2 as SVGAGI. The CDR3 length is 13 residues. V was clipped by 2 bases and J by 5 bases, with 9 bases between them. CDR3 residues: CASSYGAGYGYTF. The CDR3 DNA follows: TGTGCCAGCAGTTACGGGGCAGGGTATGGCTACACCTTC.

The chain is built from TRBV27 and TRBJ2-5; 7 bases line up with TRBD2. CDR3 length: 15 residues. The V gene end was trimmed by 6 bases and the J gene end by 1 base; junction bases not matched to a gene: 8. CDR1 MNHEY and CDR2 SMNVEV come from the germline V gene (reference sequence). CDR3 region: CASSGGAGTQETQYF. CDR3 sequence (DNA): TGTGCCAGCAGCGGCGGAGCGGGGACCCAAGAGACCCAGTACTTC.

This sequence joins TRBV5-5 and TRBJ2-1; the match to TRBD1 covers 8 bases. The germline V gene encodes CDR1 SGHKS and CDR2 YYEKEE (reference sequence). The V gene end was trimmed by 5 bases and the J gene end by 2 bases; junction bases not matched to a gene: 12. This CDR3 has 17 residues. The CDR3 nucleotides are TGTGCCAGCAGTTTCGCTTCAGGGGGCCTTACCTACAATGAGCAGTTCTTC. It yields the protein CASSFASGGLTYNEQFF. The entire variable domain, with the rest obtained from reference TRBV5-5 and TRBJ2-1, is as follows: DAGVTQSPTHLIKTRGQQVTLRCSPISGHKSVSWYQQVLGQGPQFIFQYYEKEERGRGNFPDRFSARQFPNYSSELNVNALLLGDSALYLCASSFASGGLTYNEQFFGPGTRLTVL.

The chain employs TRBV2 and TRBJ1-2; 7 nucleotides agree with TRBD1. CDR1 is SNHLY, CDR2 FYNNEI, per germline. The CDR3 is made up of 14 amino acids. V gave up 9 bases and J gave up 3 bases; unmatched junction bases: 10. CDR3 nucleotide sequence: TGTGCCAGAACCCGGGACAGCCTTTACTATGGCTACACCTTC. It is translated as CARTRDSLYYGYTF. Using reference TRBV2 and TRBJ1-2 for the parts outside the CDR3, the full variable domain is EPEVTQTPSHQVTQMGQEVILRCVPISNHLYFYWYRQILGQKVEFLVSFYNNEISEKSEIFDDQFSVERPDGSNFTLKIRSTKLEDSAMYFCARTRDSLYYGYTFGSGTRLTVV.

This clone was observed a single time. The chain carries TRBV7-9 and TRBJ2-3, with 14 bases aligning to TRBD2. The length of the CDR3 is 16 residues. Germline loops: CDR1 SEHNR, CDR2 FQNEAQ (reference sequence). Trimming removed 4 bases from V and 4 bases from J; junction bases left unmatched: 4. CDR3 coding DNA: TGTGCCAGCAGCTCCAGACTAGCGGGAGGGGCAGATACGCAGTATTTT. Its translation: CASSSRLAGGADTQYF.

V is TRBV4-2 and J is TRBJ2-1; TRBD2 aligns across 15 bases. CDR1 is LGHNA and CDR2 is YNFKEQ in the germline V gene. The V segment lost 3 bases and the J segment 7 bases; nucleotides outside the gene matches: 4. This CDR3 region has 16 residues. CDR3 nucleotides: TGTGCCAGCAGCCACCCCGGGACTAGCGGGGGGAATGAGCAGTTCTTC. Amino acids: CASSHPGTSGGNEQFF.

J is TRBJ1-5 and V is TRBV6-5; D may be TRBD1 (5 bases). CDR1 and CDR2 (germline): MNHEY, SVGAGI. This CDR3 is 14 amino acids long. Trimming took off 6 bases at V and 4 bases at J, with 13 bases between the two ends. The CDR3 coding sequence is TGTGCCAGCAGGACCGGGACTGGTAATCAGCCCCAGCATTTT. Amino acid sequence: CASRTGTGNQPQHF.

The chain is built from TRBV10-3 and TRBJ2-1; 12 nucleotides align to TRBD2. In germline, CDR1 is ENHRY, CDR2 SYGVKD. V shed 3 bases, J shed 8 bases, and the junction held 5 bases outside the gene matches. The CDR3 loop spans 15 amino acids. The CDR3 nucleotides are TGTGCCATCAGTGATGGGCTAGCGGGGGGGTATGAGCAGTTCTTC. Its translation is CAISDGLAGGYEQFF.

The chain links TRBV28 to TRBJ1-2, with D possibly TRBD1 on 6 matching bases. Trimming removed 6 bases from V and 4 bases from J, with 18 bases in between. The CDR3 is 15 residues long. The germline V gene encodes CDR1 MDHEN and CDR2 SYDVKM. This chain's CDR3 is CASSHGHGGPYGYTF. The CDR3 nucleotides read TGTGCCAGCAGCCATGGGCACGGGGGGCCCTATGGCTACACCTTC.

The chain is built from TRBV19 and TRBJ1-6; possibly TRBD1 for D (5 bases). Germline V gene lookup returns CDR1 LNHDA and CDR2 SQIVND (reference sequence). The CDR3 is 16 amino acids. Trimming shortened V by 7 bases and J by 7 bases, and 20 bases separated the two germline ends. In DNA form, the CDR3 reads TGTGCCAGTACCTTGCTCGGGGGTCTTGGGAATTCACCCCTCCACTTT. Translated: CASTLLGGLGNSPLHF.

This clone was picked up a small number of times. The chain links TRBV2 to TRBJ2-2, with 9 bases fitting TRBD1. This CDR3 region has 14 residues. After removal of 7 bases from V and 5 bases from J, the junction contained 5 bases not matched to a gene. The V gene's germline CDR1 is SNHLY and CDR2 FYNNEI. CDR3 coding DNA: TGTGCCAGCAAGACCGGGACAGGGACCGGGGAGCTGTTTTTT. The encoded protein is CASKTGTGTGELFF. Filled out from reference TRBV2 and TRBJ2-2, the complete variable domain reads EPEVTQTPSHQVTQMGQEVILRCVPISNHLYFYWYRQILGQKVEFLVSFYNNEISEKSEIFDDQFSVERPDGSNFTLKIRSTKLEDSAMYFCASKTGTGTGELFFGEGSRLTVL.

The chain is built from TRBV9 and TRBJ1-4; D is perhaps TRBD1 (5 bases). This CDR3 comprises 15 residues. Germline V gene sequence: CDR1 SGDLS, CDR2 YYNGEE. Between the trimmed V and J ends, which lost 4 bases and 0 bases, there was a span of 10 bases. DNA for the CDR3: TGTGCCAGCAGCTTGCGGGGGGCAACTAATGAAAAACTGTTTTTT. Translation gives CASSLRGATNEKLFF.